Detailed here is one T cell receptor beta chain. Its target is unknown. Germline assignment: CDR1 MNHEY and CDR2 SVGAGI. V dropped 0 bases and J dropped 4 bases, with 10 bases sitting between them. This CDR3 is 14 amino acids long. TCRdb processed the RACE reads anew with MiXCR; each CDR3 protein has one entry. The profile shows 100,000 or so distinct CDR3 sequences, 7% to 10% of them singletons. The sample is drawn from a study of human T cells and chemical hapten exposure. Findings and limits, study-wide: The study found expanded TCRs formed significantly more large CDR3 similarity clusters than controls.

Sample time point: patch test 2, 6 weeks after DPC sensitization. The treatment is: therapeutic diphenylcyclopropenone sensitization with weekly scalp DPC. The material sequenced was whole blood, taken in connection with sensitization to the hapten diphenylcyclopropenone (DPC). The V gene is TRBV6-5, the J gene TRBJ2-7; D is possibly TRBD1 or TRBD2 (5 bases each). This receptor was obtained from a woman between 35 and 50 years old with alopecia areata. Some clones in this sample may be carry-over from other donors' samples. The CDR3 region has the DNA TGTGCCAGCAGTTACTCCGGGACGGCTTACGAGCAGTACTTC. Its protein product is CASSYSGTAYEQYF.